Here is one T cell receptor beta chain with its context. The antigen this receptor binds is unknown. Base qualities are not recorded, but no much larger clone differs from it by a single base. The sample belongs to a study of CD8 T cells in Susac syndrome (dated by TCRdb to the late 2010s). Broadly, across the study: Repertoire sequencing was used to test whether CD8+ T cell activation and differentiation in Susac syndrome was antigen driven. On the study overall, not on this receptor specifically: The TCR sequencing and HLA analysis was acknowledged to have included a relatively small number of individuals.

RNA was extracted using the RNeasy kit, and roughly 0.45 to 1 microgram was reverse transcribed with random hexamers. The immunoSEQ multiplex PCR assay, covering 54 Vbeta and 13 Jbeta segments, was used to amplify TCR beta CDR3 regions. PCR amplification bias was corrected by using a synthetic template baseline for primer optimization and computational correction. As for the authors' bioinformatics: Reads were annotated to V, D and J genes per IMGT and analyzed with immunoSEQ Analyzer, keeping only productive sequences. Clonality was calculated as one minus the Shannon entropy normalized by log2 of the number of productive unique sequences. Public and private clones were assessed among the 100 most prevalent clones of each patient and control. Clones were defined as Susac-specific if absent from the healthy and MS cohorts, from around 1,000 published viral clones and from other ImmuneACCESS disease sequences. TCRdb trimmed the raw reads at Q25, called clones with MiXCR and kept productive beta chains. Each entry is one CDR3 protein sequence, shown with its most common DNA and genes. The V and J calls here are based on TCRdb, not the publication. The sample records around 120,000 distinct CDR3 sequences, around 94% of which are singletons. 0.093% of the sample belongs to the ten largest clones.

High-throughput TCR beta sequencing profiled peripheral blood CD8+ and CD4+ T cells from healthy donors, Susac syndrome patients and multiple sclerosis patients. The multiple sclerosis controls were treatment-naive patients whose relapsing-remitting disease, either stable or active, fulfilled the revised McDonald criteria. Bulk CD8+ and CD4+ T cells were purified by magnetic negative isolation, whereas CD8+ TEMRA cells were enriched by FACS. Blood was drawn into EDTA tubes, processed within 24 hours, and PBMCs were isolated by density gradient centrifugation. PBMCs intended for TCR sequencing were cryopreserved in liquid nitrogen and thawed later in a water bath at 37 degrees C. The sorted or isolated CD4+, CD8+ and CD8+ TEMRA cells had a purity of 90% or higher. Measured from the cysteine to the phenylalanine, the CDR3 is 15 residues long. Left in the record is the CDR3 DNA by itself, 45 bases read in frame from the first base. From V the trimming removes 5 bases and from J it removes 4 bases, while the gene matches leave 10 bases of the junction unaccounted for.

Rearrangement joined TRBV12-3 or TRBV12-4 to TRBJ1-2; 7 of the junction bases match TRBD1. The sample taken for sequencing was CD4+ T cells from PBMCs. The sequence came from a human donor with multiple sclerosis. CDR3 sequence: CASSPNDRVVYGYTF. The bases are TGTGCCAGCAGTCCAAACGACAGGGTAGTCTATGGCTACACCTTC.